Presented here are 32 T cell receptor beta chains from one specimen sequenced in a study of blood T cell repertoires in COVID-19. Using immunoSEQ multiplex PCR, the repertoire was profiled, and TCRdb retains in-frame clones only, with some absent. The sample contains roughly 59,000 clones, under 85% of which appear only once. The material sequenced was peripheral blood. These receptors all stem from a woman at least 80 years old with acute or convalescent COVID-19.

The rearrangement uses TRBV11-2 and TRBJ2-7; perhaps TRBD2 as D (6 bases). This CDR3 contains 14 residues. The ends were cut back, 0 bases at V and 2 bases at J, with 8 bases in the middle. Germline V gives CDR1 SGHAT, CDR2 FQNNGV. The CDR3 is CASSLERGPYEQYF. The CDR3 bases are TGTGCCAGCAGCTTAGAGCGGGGTCCCTACGAGCAGTACTTC.

The J gene is TRBJ1-5, the V gene TRBV10-3; D gene unclear. This CDR3 is built from 13 residues. Trimming removed 6 bases from V and 0 bases from J, with 6 bases in between. Germline lookup yields CDR1 ENHRY and CDR2 SYGVKD. The CDR3, as DNA: TGTGCCATCAGCTATGATAGCAATCAGCCCCAGCATTTT. Translating it yields CAISYDSNQPQHF.

This clone was detected a few times. This chain connects TRBV28 to TRBJ1-5; D possibly corresponds to TRBD1 (6 bases). Trimming took off 9 bases at V and 2 bases at J, with 14 bases between the two ends. Per the germline V gene, CDR1 is MDHEN and CDR2 is SYDVKM. The CDR3 is made up of 14 amino acids. CDR3 sequence: CASIQGGRNQPQHF. The CDR3 DNA follows: TGTGCCAGTATACAGGGAGGGCGCAATCAGCCCCAGCATTTT.

The gene calls are TRBV7-2 and TRBJ2-5; 9 bases map to TRBD2. CDR1 is SGHTA, CDR2 FQGNSA, per germline. V dropped 2 bases and J dropped 5; count of bases not matched to a gene: 0. The CDR3 has 13 residues. CDR3 protein: CASSLSGGETQYF. The CDR3 DNA follows: TGTGCCAGCAGCTTAAGCGGGGGGGAGACCCAGTACTTC.

This chain joins TRBV7-3 and TRBJ2-1; D unresolved. The germline V and J ends were trimmed by 2 bases and 3 bases, with 5 bases remaining between them. Germline values: CDR1 SGHTA, CDR2 FQGTGA. This CDR3 contains 13 residues. The CDR3 DNA sequence: TGTGCCAGCAGCTTATCTAGCTACAATGAGCAGTTCTTC. This encodes CASSLSSYNEQFF.

The J gene is TRBJ1-4, the V gene TRBV28; D uncertain. The length of the CDR3 is 12 residues. The germline gives CDR1 MDHEN, CDR2 SYDVKM. Between the trimmed V and J ends, which lost 4 bases and 13 bases, there was a span of 13 bases. CDR3 residues: CASSSGPGGLFF. In nucleotides, the CDR3 is TGTGCCAGCAGTTCCGGGCCGGGAGGACTGTTTTTT. The whole variable domain, filled in from reference TRBV28 and TRBJ1-4, reads DVKVTQSSRYLVKRTGEKVFLECVQDMDHENMFWYRQDPGLGLRLIYFSYDVKMKEKGDIPEGYSVSREKKERFSLILESASTNQTSMYLCASSSGPGGLFFGSGTQLSVL.

The CDR3 sequence: CASSTQILQKTNEKLFF. The CDR3 nucleotides read TGTGCCAGTAGTACCCAAATACTACAAAAAACTAATGAAAAACTGTTTTTT. This chain connects TRBV19 to TRBJ1-4; D gene unclear. Trimming cost V 4 bases and J 1 base, with 16 bases left between them. Germline loops: CDR1 LNHDA, CDR2 SQIVND (reference sequence). The CDR3 covers 17 residues.

This clone appeared a few times. The chain employs TRBV7-9 and TRBJ1-5; TRBD1 matches 7 bases. This CDR3 has 14 amino acids. CDR1 is SEHNR and CDR2 is FQNEAQ in the germline V gene (reference sequence). V lost 1 base to trimming and J lost 4 bases; unmatched junction nucleotides: 1. The CDR3 DNA sequence: TGTGCCAGCAGCTTAGGGACAGGTAATCAGCCCCAGCATTTT. It translates to CASSLGTGNQPQHF.

The genes are TRBV30 and TRBJ2-5; 9 positions agree with TRBD1. Germline assignment: CDR1 GTSNPN and CDR2 SVGIG (reference sequence). Trimming cost V 4 bases and J 5 bases; bases outside gene matches: 11. CDR3 size: 15 residues. The CDR3 sequence is CAWNSGTGSVETQYF. In DNA form, the CDR3 reads TGTGCCTGGAACTCAGGGACAGGGTCGGTCGAGACCCAGTACTTC.

The chain is built from TRBV24-1 and TRBJ2-5; TRBD1 agrees at 8 bases. After removal of 6 bases from V and 4 bases from J, the junction contained 3 bases not matched to a gene. Germline V gene lookup returns CDR1 KGHDR and CDR2 SFDVKD. CDR3 length: 13 residues. The CDR3 sequence is CATSRTGTETQYF. The CDR3 DNA is TGTGCCACCAGTCGGACAGGGACAGAGACCCAGTACTTC.

This chain joins TRBV6-6 and TRBJ2-7; 7 positions agree with TRBD1. The ends lost 5 bases at V and 0 bases at J; junction bases unmatched: 7. CDR3 length: 15 residues. Germline assignment: CDR1 MNHNY and CDR2 SVGAGI (reference sequence). As DNA, the CDR3 is TGTGCCAGCAGTCTCGGACAGGACCCCTCCTACGAGCAGTACTTC. Translation gives CASSLGQDPSYEQYF.

The rearrangement joins TRBV7-3 to TRBJ2-2; 7 bases are a match to TRBD2. The length of the CDR3 is 16 residues. CDR1 is SGHTA and CDR2 is FQGTGA in the germline V gene. V trimming: 5 bases; J trimming: 5 bases; junction bases outside the gene matches: 11. CDR3 region: CASSIQRVAGTGELFF. As DNA, the CDR3 is TGTGCCAGCAGCATTCAGAGAGTAGCGGGTACCGGGGAGCTGTTTTTT.

This sequence joins TRBV30 and TRBJ2-7; the D gene is possibly TRBD1 (5 bases). From germline, CDR1 is GTSNPN and CDR2 SVGIG (reference sequence). The CDR3 sequence is 12 residues long. Trimming removed 5 bases from V and 0 bases from J, with 8 bases in between. CDR3 amino acids: CAWQGNSYEQYF. CDR3 nucleotide sequence: TGTGCCTGGCAGGGTAACTCCTACGAGCAGTACTTC.

CDR3 coding DNA: TGTGCCAGCAGCCAAGGGTCCGGAGGCACTCGAGGCTACACCTTC. Encoded protein: CASSQGSGGTRGYTF. The chain joins TRBV3-1 (or the pseudogene TRBV3-2) to TRBJ1-2; D is undetermined. Germline V gene sequence: CDR1 LGHDT, CDR2 YNNKEL (reference sequence). V was pared by 1 base and J by 8 bases, with 17 bases between. The CDR3 covers 15 residues.

The chain links TRBV28 to TRBJ1-5; 7 positions match TRBD1. The trim removed 6 bases at V and 6 bases at J, leaving 8 bases unmatched. The V gene's germline CDR1 is MDHEN and CDR2 SYDVKM. The CDR3 spans 14 residues. CDR3 region: CASSMDRITQPQHF. DNA for the CDR3: TGTGCCAGCAGCATGGACAGGATAACTCAGCCCCAGCATTTT. Full variable domain (outside the CDR3, taken from reference TRBV28 and TRBJ1-5): DVKVTQSSRYLVKRTGEKVFLECVQDMDHENMFWYRQDPGLGLRLIYFSYDVKMKEKGDIPEGYSVSREKKERFSLILESASTNQTSMYLCASSMDRITQPQHFGDGTRLSIL.

The J gene is TRBJ1-3, the V gene TRBV6-1; D is possibly TRBD1 (5 bases). The V gene lost 0 bases and the J gene lost 0 bases, with 9 bases spanning the gap. CDR3 size: 16 residues. Germline CDR1 reads MNHNS; CDR2 reads SASEGT. For the CDR3, the DNA is TGTGCCAGCAGTGAAGCCCCCGACAGCTCTGGAAACACCATATATTTT. Its protein product is CASSEAPDSSGNTIYF.

The chain has TRBV7-6 and TRBJ2-5, with 10 bases identical to TRBD1. V lost 5 bases to trimming and J lost 2 bases; unmatched junction nucleotides: 5. Germline assignment: CDR1 SGHVS and CDR2 FNYEAQ. This CDR3 spans 15 amino acids. The CDR3 protein is CASSPGQGQQETQYF. CDR3 bases: TGTGCCAGCAGCCCGGGACAGGGGCAACAAGAGACCCAGTACTTC.

In this sample, this clone turned up once. The rearrangement uses TRBV4-1 and TRBJ1-4; possible D gene TRBD1, 5 bases. The CDR3 has 16 amino acids. Looked up from germline, CDR1 is MGHRA and CDR2 is YSYEKL. Trimming removed 0 bases from V and 7 bases from J, with 15 bases in between. The CDR3 loop reads CASSQDGAGWGEKLFF. The CDR3 DNA sequence: TGCGCCAGCAGCCAAGATGGAGCAGGGTGGGGTGAAAAACTGTTTTTT.

This clone was detected only once. The V gene is TRBV7-2, the J gene TRBJ1-2, with TRBD1 matching 8 bases. The CDR3 length is 14 residues. V was pared by 1 base and J by 5 bases, with 3 bases of the junction left unmatched. Looked up from germline, CDR1 is SGHTA and CDR2 is FQGNSA. The CDR3 loop reads CASSLDQGAYGYTF. The CDR3 DNA is TGTGCCAGCAGCTTAGATCAGGGGGCGTATGGCTACACCTTC.

In its sample, this clone was seen once. The CDR3 carries no conserved terminal phenylalanine or tryptophan, so it likely arises from a read error. The DNA is omitted, as the CDR3 cannot be located on it reliably, and the CDR3 follows TCRdb's listing. This chain joins TRBV15 and TRBJ2-7; no check of the table's D call, TRBD2, against the DNA was made. From germline, CDR1 is LNHNV and CDR2 YYDKDF (reference sequence). The CDR3 spans 9 amino acids, including both terminal residues. The CDR3 here is CATSRDGGC.

CDR3 amino acids: CATSDTRTTYNEQFF. For the CDR3, the DNA is TGTGCCACCAGTGATACCCGGACAACCTACAATGAGCAGTTCTTC. The V gene is TRBV24-1, the J gene TRBJ2-1; tentative D call: TRBD1 (5 bases). Germline V CDR1 and CDR2: KGHDR, SFDVKD. This CDR3 comprises 15 residues. Trimming shortened V by 3 bases and J by 2 bases, and 10 bases separated the two germline ends.

V is TRBV6-1 and J is TRBJ2-5; TRBD2 aligns across 10 bases. The germline CDR1 and CDR2 sequences are MNHNS and SASEGT. The trim removed 2 bases at V and 5 bases at J, leaving 8 bases unmatched. This CDR3 is 16 amino acids long. The CDR3 bases are TGTGCCAGCAGTGAACCCATAGCGGGAGGTGAGGAGACCCAGTACTTC. As protein: CASSEPIAGGEETQYF.

V is TRBV14 and J is TRBJ2-7; the D gene is possibly TRBD1 (6 bases). Trimming left V 4 bases short and J 6 bases short, with 19 bases between. The germline CDR1 and CDR2 sequences are SGHDN and FVKESK. The CDR3 runs 15 residues. The CDR3 DNA reads TGTGCCAGCAGCCCCCGGGACAACTTAAAACTCGAGCAGTACTTC. Protein: CASSPRDNLKLEQYF.

This chain links TRBV12-5 with TRBJ1-2; 7 nucleotides line up with TRBD1. CDR3 length: 15 amino acids. Germline loops: CDR1 LGHNT, CDR2 FRNRAP. V lost 2 bases to trimming and J lost 2 bases; unmatched junction nucleotides: 5. The CDR3 nucleotides are TGTGCTAGTGGTTTGTACTCGACAGGGAACTATGGCTACACCTTC. It yields the protein CASGLYSTGNYGYTF.

The chain uses TRBV30 and TRBJ1-5, with D tentatively TRBD1 (6 bases). CDR1 and CDR2 (germline): GTSNPN, SVGIG (reference sequence). The CDR3 is 13 residues long. V was trimmed by 1 base and J by 7 bases, leaving 11 bases between them. The CDR3 protein is CAWSGTALQPQHF. The CDR3 DNA sequence: TGTGCCTGGAGTGGGACAGCTTTACAGCCCCAGCATTTT. Filled out from reference TRBV30 and TRBJ1-5, the complete variable domain reads SQTIHQWPATLVQPVGSPLSLECTVEGTSNPNLYWYRQAAGRGLQLLFYSVGIGQISSEVPQNLSASRPQDRQFILSSKKLLLSDSGFYLCAWSGTALQPQHFGDGTRLSIL.

The chain couples TRBV19 to TRBJ1-1; D is possibly TRBD1 (5 bases). Germline CDR1 and CDR2: LNHDA and SQIVND (reference sequence). V lost 8 bases and J 9 bases, leaving 10 bases between the germline ends. The CDR3 length is 10 residues. The CDR3 sequence is CASGTFKAFF. For the CDR3, the DNA is TGTGCCAGTGGGACTTTTAAAGCTTTCTTT. The whole variable domain, filled in from reference TRBV19 and TRBJ1-1, reads DGGITQSPKYLFRKEGQNVTLSCEQNLNHDAMYWYRQDPGQGLRLIYYSQIVNDFQKGDIAEGYSVSREKKESFPLTVTSAQKNPTAFYLCASGTFKAFFGQGTRLTVV.

The chain uses TRBV9 and TRBJ2-3; tentative D call: TRBD2 (5 bases). Between the trimmed V and J ends, which lost 0 bases and 1 base, there was a span of 12 bases. The germline gives CDR1 SGDLS, CDR2 YYNGEE. The CDR3 covers 16 residues. CDR3 sequence reads: CASSVERGFGTDTQYF. CDR3 sequence (DNA): TGTGCCAGCAGCGTAGAACGAGGGTTTGGCACAGATACGCAGTATTTT.

The chain couples TRBV4-3 to TRBJ1-4; D unresolved. The germline V and J ends were trimmed by 8 bases and 8 bases, with 9 bases remaining between them. The CDR3 consists of 11 residues. Germline V lookup: CDR1 LGHNA, CDR2 YSLEER. CDR3 nucleotides: TGCGCCAGCCTAGGAGGGGAAAAACTGTTTTTT. This encodes CASLGGEKLFF.

V and J are TRBV7-2 and TRBJ1-5; the match to TRBD1 covers 7 bases. The CDR3 totals 13 residues. From germline, CDR1 is SGHTA and CDR2 FQGNSA. The V gene end was trimmed by 2 bases and the J gene end by 7 bases; junction bases not matched to a gene: 2. As DNA, the CDR3 is TGTGCCAGCAGCTTAAGGGACAGCCAGCCCCAGCATTTT. The encoded protein is CASSLRDSQPQHF.

The V gene is TRBV24-1, the J gene TRBJ2-5; D is perhaps TRBD1 (7 bases). V lost 2 bases to trimming and J lost 2 bases, with 14 bases between them. The CDR3 totals 16 residues. Per germline, CDR1 KGHDR and CDR2 SFDVKD. CDR3 DNA: TGTGCCACCAGTGATTCCTCCAGGGGGGAGCAAGAGACCCAGTACTTC. Protein sequence: CATSDSSRGEQETQYF.

J is TRBJ2-3 and V is TRBV15; D possibly corresponds to TRBD2 (5 bases). CDR1 is LNHNV, CDR2 YYDKDF, per germline (reference sequence). The germline V and J ends were trimmed by 5 bases and 5 bases, with 11 bases remaining between them. CDR3 length: 13 amino acids. Here the CDR3 DNA reads TGTGCCACCAGCCTCGGTGGAGGAGATACGCAGTATTTT. Amino acid sequence: CATSLGGGDTQYF.

The J gene is TRBJ2-7, the V gene TRBV5-1; D is perhaps TRBD2 (5 bases). Germline CDR1 and CDR2: SGHRS and YFSETQ. V was shortened by 4 bases and J by 4 bases, with 12 bases between the two germline ends. The CDR3 sequence is 13 residues long. The CDR3 reads CASSTPSTYEQYF. The CDR3 region has the DNA TGCGCCAGCAGCACGCCTAGCACGTACGAGCAGTACTTC.